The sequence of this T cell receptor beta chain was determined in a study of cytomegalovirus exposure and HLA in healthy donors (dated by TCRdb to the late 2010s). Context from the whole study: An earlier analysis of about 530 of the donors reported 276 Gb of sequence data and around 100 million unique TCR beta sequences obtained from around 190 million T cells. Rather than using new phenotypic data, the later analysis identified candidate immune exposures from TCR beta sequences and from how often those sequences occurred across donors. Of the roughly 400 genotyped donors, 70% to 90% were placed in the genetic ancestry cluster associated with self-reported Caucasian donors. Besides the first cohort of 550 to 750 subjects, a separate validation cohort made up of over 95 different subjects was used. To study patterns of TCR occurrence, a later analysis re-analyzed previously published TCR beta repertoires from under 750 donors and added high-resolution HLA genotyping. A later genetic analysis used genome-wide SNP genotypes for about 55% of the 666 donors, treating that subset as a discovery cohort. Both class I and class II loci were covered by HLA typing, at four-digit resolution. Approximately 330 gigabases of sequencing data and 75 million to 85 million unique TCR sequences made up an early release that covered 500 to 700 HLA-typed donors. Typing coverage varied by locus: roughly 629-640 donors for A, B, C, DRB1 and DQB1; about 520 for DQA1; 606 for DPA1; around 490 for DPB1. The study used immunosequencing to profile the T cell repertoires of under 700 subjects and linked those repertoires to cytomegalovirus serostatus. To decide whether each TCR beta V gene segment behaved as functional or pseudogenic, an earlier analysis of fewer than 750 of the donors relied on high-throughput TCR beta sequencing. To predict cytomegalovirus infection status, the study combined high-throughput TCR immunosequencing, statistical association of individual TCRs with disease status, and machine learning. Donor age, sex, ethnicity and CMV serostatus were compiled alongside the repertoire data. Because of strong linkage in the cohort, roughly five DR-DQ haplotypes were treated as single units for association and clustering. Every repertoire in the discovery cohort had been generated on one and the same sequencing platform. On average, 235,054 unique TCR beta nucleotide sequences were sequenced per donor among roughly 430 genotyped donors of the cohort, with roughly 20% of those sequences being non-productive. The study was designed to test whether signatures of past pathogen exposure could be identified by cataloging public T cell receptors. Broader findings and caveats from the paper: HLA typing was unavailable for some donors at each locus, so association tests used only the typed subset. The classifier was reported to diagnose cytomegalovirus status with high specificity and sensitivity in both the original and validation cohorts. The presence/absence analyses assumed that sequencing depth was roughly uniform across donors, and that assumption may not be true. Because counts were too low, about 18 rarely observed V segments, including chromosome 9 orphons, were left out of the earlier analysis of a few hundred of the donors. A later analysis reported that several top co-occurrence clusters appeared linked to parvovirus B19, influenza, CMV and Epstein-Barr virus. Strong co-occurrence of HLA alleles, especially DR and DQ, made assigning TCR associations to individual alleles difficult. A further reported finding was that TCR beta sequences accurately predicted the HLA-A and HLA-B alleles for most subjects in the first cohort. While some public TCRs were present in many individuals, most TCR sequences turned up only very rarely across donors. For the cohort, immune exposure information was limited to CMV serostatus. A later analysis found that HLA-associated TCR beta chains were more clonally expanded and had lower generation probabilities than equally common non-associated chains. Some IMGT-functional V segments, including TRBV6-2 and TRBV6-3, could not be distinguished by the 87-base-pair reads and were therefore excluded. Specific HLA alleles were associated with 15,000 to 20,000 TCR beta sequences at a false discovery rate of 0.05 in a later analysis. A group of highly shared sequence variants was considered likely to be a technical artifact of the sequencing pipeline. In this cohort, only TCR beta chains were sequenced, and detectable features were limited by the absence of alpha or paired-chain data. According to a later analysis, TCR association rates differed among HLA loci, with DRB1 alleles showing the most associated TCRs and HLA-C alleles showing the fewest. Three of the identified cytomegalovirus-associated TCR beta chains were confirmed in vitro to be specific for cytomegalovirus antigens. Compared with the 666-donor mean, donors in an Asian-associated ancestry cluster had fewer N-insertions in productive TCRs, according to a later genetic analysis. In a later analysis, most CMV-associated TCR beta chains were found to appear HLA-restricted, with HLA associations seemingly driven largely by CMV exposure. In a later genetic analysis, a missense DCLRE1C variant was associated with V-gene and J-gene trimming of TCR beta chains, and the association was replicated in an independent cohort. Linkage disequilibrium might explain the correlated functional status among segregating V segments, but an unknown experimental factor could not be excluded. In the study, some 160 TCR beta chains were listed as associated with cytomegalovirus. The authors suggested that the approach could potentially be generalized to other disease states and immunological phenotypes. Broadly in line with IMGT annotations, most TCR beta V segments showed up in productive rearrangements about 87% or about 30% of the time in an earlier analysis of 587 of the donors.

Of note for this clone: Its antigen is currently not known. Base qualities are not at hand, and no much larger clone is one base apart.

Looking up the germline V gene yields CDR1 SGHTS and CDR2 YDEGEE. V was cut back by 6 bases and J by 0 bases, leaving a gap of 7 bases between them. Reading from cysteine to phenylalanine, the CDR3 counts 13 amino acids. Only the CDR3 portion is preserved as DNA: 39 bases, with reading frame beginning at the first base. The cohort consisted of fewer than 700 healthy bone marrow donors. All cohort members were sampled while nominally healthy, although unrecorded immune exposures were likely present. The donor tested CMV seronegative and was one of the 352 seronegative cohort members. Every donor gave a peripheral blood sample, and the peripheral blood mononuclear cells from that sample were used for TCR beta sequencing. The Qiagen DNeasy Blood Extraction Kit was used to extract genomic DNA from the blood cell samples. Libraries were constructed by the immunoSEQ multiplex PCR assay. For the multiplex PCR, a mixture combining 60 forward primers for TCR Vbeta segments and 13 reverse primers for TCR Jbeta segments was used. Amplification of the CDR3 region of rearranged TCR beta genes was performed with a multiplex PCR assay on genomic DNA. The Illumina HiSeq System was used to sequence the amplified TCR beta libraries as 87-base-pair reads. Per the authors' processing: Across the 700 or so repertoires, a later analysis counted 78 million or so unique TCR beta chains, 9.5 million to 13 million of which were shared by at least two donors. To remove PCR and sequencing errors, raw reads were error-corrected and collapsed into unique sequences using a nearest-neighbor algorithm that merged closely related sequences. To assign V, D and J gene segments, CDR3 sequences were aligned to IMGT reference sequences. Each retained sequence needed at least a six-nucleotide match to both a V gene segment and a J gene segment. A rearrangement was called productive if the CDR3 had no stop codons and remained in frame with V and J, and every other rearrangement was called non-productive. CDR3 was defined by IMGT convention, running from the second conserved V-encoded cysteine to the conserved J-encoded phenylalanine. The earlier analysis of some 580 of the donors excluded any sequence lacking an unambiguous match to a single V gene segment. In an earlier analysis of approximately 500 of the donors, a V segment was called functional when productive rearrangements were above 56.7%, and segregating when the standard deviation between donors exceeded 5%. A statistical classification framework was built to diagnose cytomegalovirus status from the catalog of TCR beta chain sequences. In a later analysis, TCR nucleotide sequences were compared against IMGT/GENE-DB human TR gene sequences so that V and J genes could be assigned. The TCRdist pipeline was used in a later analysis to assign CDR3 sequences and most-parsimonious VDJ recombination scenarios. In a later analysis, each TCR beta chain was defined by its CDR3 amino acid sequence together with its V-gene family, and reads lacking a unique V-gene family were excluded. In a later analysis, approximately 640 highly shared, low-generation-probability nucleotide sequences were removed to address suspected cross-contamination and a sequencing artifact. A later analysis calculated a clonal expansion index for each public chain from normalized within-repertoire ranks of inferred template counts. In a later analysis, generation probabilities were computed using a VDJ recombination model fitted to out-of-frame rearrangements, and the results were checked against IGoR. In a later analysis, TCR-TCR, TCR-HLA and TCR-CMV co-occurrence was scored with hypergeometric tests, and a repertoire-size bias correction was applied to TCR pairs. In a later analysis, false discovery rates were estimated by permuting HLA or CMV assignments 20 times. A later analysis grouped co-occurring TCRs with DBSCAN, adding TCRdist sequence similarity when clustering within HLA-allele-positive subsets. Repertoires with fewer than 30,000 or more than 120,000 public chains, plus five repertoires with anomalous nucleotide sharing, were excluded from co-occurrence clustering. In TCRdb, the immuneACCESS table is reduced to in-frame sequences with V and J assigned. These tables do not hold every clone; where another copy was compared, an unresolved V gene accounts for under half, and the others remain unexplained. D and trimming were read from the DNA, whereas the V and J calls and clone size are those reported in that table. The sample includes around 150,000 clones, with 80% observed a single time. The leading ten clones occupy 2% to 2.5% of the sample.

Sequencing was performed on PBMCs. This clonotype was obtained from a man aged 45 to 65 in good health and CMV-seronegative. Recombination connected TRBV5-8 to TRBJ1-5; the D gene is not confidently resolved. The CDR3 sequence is CASIGDSNQPQHF. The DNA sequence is TGTGCCAGCATCGGGGATAGCAATCAGCCCCAGCATTTT.